The 32 T cell receptor beta chains listed next were all sequenced from one sample in a study of blood T cell repertoires in COVID-19. This table comes from immunoSEQ multiplex PCR, and its TCRdb copy is limited to in-frame clones, with some not included. The sample lists about 260,000 clones, under 90% occurring once. The sequenced sample consisted of peripheral blood. The receptor set was obtained from a human donor in a cohort sampled during active COVID-19.

The chain uses TRBV28 and TRBJ1-2; the D gene is possibly TRBD1 (6 bases). The CDR3 spans 13 residues. Trimming shortened V by 6 bases and J by 5 bases, and 13 bases separated the two germline ends. Germline CDR1 reads MDHEN; CDR2 reads SYDVKM. CDR3 residues: CASRNTGSYGYTF. The CDR3 bases are TGTGCCAGCAGAAATACAGGGTCTTATGGCTACACCTTC.

The chain recombines TRBV18 with TRBJ1-1, with 7 bases identical to TRBD1. V shed 1 base, J shed 0 bases, and the junction held 8 bases outside the gene matches. Germline V CDR1 and CDR2: KGHSH, LQKENI. This CDR3 comprises 17 residues. CDR3 sequence: CASSPLPGRGVNTEAFF. The CDR3 bases are TGTGCCAGCTCACCACTTCCTGGCAGGGGGGTGAACACTGAAGCTTTCTTT.

The CDR3 protein is CASSLSGDTQYF. CDR3 nucleotides: TGCGCCAGCAGCTTATCGGGAGATACGCAGTATTTT. The chain joins TRBV5-1 to TRBJ2-3, with unresolved D. Deletions cut 2 bases from V and 5 bases from J, with 6 bases between. Germline CDR1 SGHRS, CDR2 YFSETQ. The CDR3 covers 12 residues.

This chain links TRBV5-1 with TRBJ1-1; TRBD1 agrees at 7 bases. Losses at the gene ends were 4 bases for V and 4 bases for J; bases not matched to a gene: 4. The V gene's germline CDR1 is SGHRS and CDR2 YFSETQ. The CDR3 extends over 13 amino acids. CDR3 in amino acids: CASSQTGTTEAFF. DNA for the CDR3: TGCGCCAGCAGCCAGACAGGGACCACTGAAGCTTTCTTT.

The V gene is TRBV20-1, the J gene TRBJ1-1; no clear D gene. Between the trimmed V and J ends, which lost 5 bases and 5 bases, there was a span of 9 bases. The CDR3 is made up of 11 amino acids. Germline CDR1 is DFQATT and CDR2 is SNEGSKA (reference sequence). The CDR3 sequence: CSAHGRTEAFF. The CDR3 DNA is TGCAGTGCTCATGGTCGGACTGAAGCTTTCTTT.

In its sample, this clone was seen a few times. The chain combines TRBV29-1 with TRBJ1-3; no definite D call. The CDR3 contains 12 residues. CDR1 and CDR2 from the germline V gene are SQVTM and ANQGSEA. Trimming cost V 5 bases and J 4 bases, with 9 bases left between them. The CDR3 protein is CSVLAAGNTIYF. In nucleotides, the CDR3 is TGCAGCGTTTTAGCGGCCGGAAACACCATATATTTT.

This sequence joins TRBV28 and TRBJ1-2, with TRBD1 identical over 10 bases. The CDR3 contains 14 residues. Germline trimming cut 5 bases from V and 8 bases from J; bases unmatched to any gene: 8. In germline, CDR1 is MDHEN, CDR2 SYDVKM. The CDR3 nucleotides are TGTGCCAGCAGTATGAGGGACAGGGGCCGGGGCTACACCTTC. This codes for CASSMRDRGRGYTF.

The rearrangement joins TRBV12-5 to TRBJ2-1, with a possible D match to TRBD2 (6 bases). This CDR3 is 13 amino acids long. Trimming removed 5 bases from V and 7 bases from J, with 12 bases in between. CDR1 LGHNT and CDR2 FRNRAP come from the germline V gene. CDR3 nucleotides: TGTGCTAGTGGTCCCCCAGGAGGGAATGAGCAGTTCTTC. This gives the protein CASGPPGGNEQFF.

V usage is TRBV7-9 and J usage is TRBJ1-5, with 10 bases matching TRBD1. CDR3 length: 19 residues. The germline V gene encodes CDR1 SEHNR and CDR2 FQNEAQ (reference sequence). V shed 1 base and J 6 bases; nucleotides not matched to a gene: 15. The CDR3 loop reads CASSLVMGQGRMRGQPQHF. CDR3 bases: TGTGCCAGCAGCTTAGTTATGGGACAGGGGAGAATGCGCGGTCAGCCCCAGCATTTT.

The CDR3 sequence: CASSPRLAGVDTQYF. CDR3 DNA sequence: TGTGCCAGCAGCCCGCGACTAGCGGGGGTTGATACGCAGTATTTT. The V gene is TRBV9, the J gene TRBJ2-3; 12 bases line up with TRBD2. Germline-derived CDR1 and CDR2 are SGDLS and YYNGEE. This CDR3 region has 15 residues. J gave up 6 bases and V 4 bases, and 6 bases lay outside the gene matches.

The chain recombines TRBV6-6 with TRBJ2-7; D perhaps matches TRBD2 (5 bases). The CDR3 consists of 17 residues. The germline CDR1 and CDR2 sequences are MNHNY and SVGAGI (reference sequence). V was cut by 5 bases and J by 0 bases, with 20 bases left in between. CDR3 DNA sequence: TGTGCCAGCAGTCAGCGGCGAAGGTCTGTTGGCTCCTACGAGCAGTACTTC. It encodes CASSQRRRSVGSYEQYF.

The V call is TRBV3-1 (or the pseudogene TRBV3-2), the J call TRBJ2-4; a weak D match, TRBD2 (6 bases). This CDR3 has 19 residues. Trimming took 4 bases from V and 0 from J, leaving 22 bases between them. Per germline, CDR1 LGHDT and CDR2 YNNKEL (reference sequence). The CDR3 region is CASSPGIAGRNLAKNIQYF. CDR3 sequence (DNA): TGTGCCAGCAGCCCAGGGATTGCGGGGAGAAATCTAGCCAAAAACATTCAGTACTTC.

The chain is built from TRBV11-2 and TRBJ2-7, with D possibly TRBD2 on 6 matching bases. V was shortened by 0 bases and J by 7 bases, with 13 bases between the two germline ends. CDR1 is SGHAT and CDR2 is FQNNGV in the germline V gene. This CDR3 contains 14 residues. CDR3 amino acids: CASSLERGILEQYF. The CDR3 DNA reads TGTGCCAGCAGCTTAGAACGGGGGATTCTTGAGCAGTACTTC.

The chain carries TRBV18 and TRBJ1-4, with D maybe TRBD1 (5 bases). CDR3 length: 15 residues. The V gene lost 6 bases and the J gene lost 0 bases, with 11 bases spanning the gap. Germline CDR1 KGHSH, CDR2 LQKENI. The chain's CDR3 is CASSEGRTTNEKLFF. CDR3 sequence (DNA): TGTGCCAGCTCGGAGGGGCGCACAACTAATGAAAAACTGTTTTTT.

The genes are TRBV20-1 and TRBJ1-5; no reliable D call. Trimming stripped 3 bases from V and 2 bases from J, with 5 bases between. Germline values: CDR1 DFQATT, CDR2 SNEGSKA (reference sequence). This CDR3 contains 12 residues. In DNA, the CDR3 is TGCAGTGCTAGTGCAGGCAATCAGCCCCAGCATTTT. Translation: CSASAGNQPQHF.

The chain has TRBV6-5 and TRBJ2-5; D is possibly TRBD1 (6 bases). Germline CDR1 MNHEY, CDR2 SVGAGI. The CDR3 spans 14 residues. The V end was cut by 6 bases, the J end by 4 bases, with 15 bases between. Here the CDR3 DNA reads TGTGCCAGCAGGACGGGACACAGCATAGAGACCCAGTACTTC. This sequence encodes CASRTGHSIETQYF.

This chain joins TRBV6-1 and TRBJ2-3; 7 bases agree with TRBD1. Germline V CDR1 and CDR2: MNHNS, SASEGT. Trimming cost V 0 bases and J 2 bases; bases outside gene matches: 5. The CDR3 totals 16 residues. The CDR3 DNA is TGTGCCAGCAGTGAAGCGCTTGGGACAGCCACAGATACGCAGTATTTT. Amino acid sequence: CASSEALGTATDTQYF.

This clone has just one count. In DNA, the CDR3 is TGCAGCGTACAGGGGGCAGGGGAGCAGTACTTC. Protein product: CSVQGAGEQYF. The V and J genes are TRBV29-1 and TRBJ2-7, with TRBD1 matching 9 bases. Germline V gene lookup returns CDR1 SQVTM and CDR2 ANQGSEA. Unmatched junction bases numbered 4, after V lost 6 bases and J lost 7 bases. The CDR3 loop spans 11 amino acids.

The J gene is TRBJ2-2, the V gene TRBV3-1 (or the pseudogene TRBV3-2), with 7 bases that match TRBD1. The CDR3 covers 16 residues. Unmatched junction bases numbered 3, after V lost 1 base and J lost 1 base. Germline loops: CDR1 LGHDT, CDR2 YNNKEL (reference sequence). CDR3 nucleotide sequence: TGTGCCAGCAGCCAAGCCTGGACAGGGAACACCGGGGAGCTGTTTTTT. Its translation: CASSQAWTGNTGELFF.

This chain uses TRBV28 with TRBJ2-7, with 12 bases fitting TRBD2. Germline V gene sequence: CDR1 MDHEN, CDR2 SYDVKM. V trimming: 8 bases; J trimming: 6 bases; junction bases outside the gene matches: 11. The CDR3 totals 15 residues. CDR3 amino acids: CASRTSGVPILEQYF. CDR3 nucleotide sequence: TGTGCCAGCCGGACTAGCGGGGTTCCTATCCTCGAGCAGTACTTC.

This chain connects TRBV28 to TRBJ1-5; 10 nucleotides match TRBD1. J was trimmed by 3 bases and V by 1 base; bases with no gene match: 9. Germline assignment: CDR1 MDHEN and CDR2 SYDVKM. The CDR3 totals 18 residues. For the CDR3, the DNA is TGTGCCAGCAGTTTATTAGGTGGGACAGGGGCGAACAATCAGCCCCAGCATTTT. It is translated as CASSLLGGTGANNQPQHF.

The chain combines TRBV5-1 with TRBJ1-2, with D maybe TRBD1 (6 bases). Trimming stripped 0 bases from V and 5 bases from J, with 14 bases between. The CDR3 extends over 15 amino acids. Germline-derived CDR1 and CDR2 are SGHRS and YFSETQ. CDR3 region: CASSLDTGRVYGYTF. Here the CDR3 DNA reads TGCGCCAGCAGCTTGGATACAGGGAGGGTTTATGGCTACACCTTC.

The chain links TRBV7-8 to TRBJ1-3; 9 nucleotides align to TRBD1. The V and J ends lost 1 base and 4 bases, in that order; junction bases with no gene match: 14. This CDR3 region has 19 residues. Germline V gives CDR1 SGHVS, CDR2 FQNEAQ. The CDR3 coding sequence is TGTGCCAGCAGCTTAGAGGTTTTCGTGGACAGGGGATCAGGAAACACCATATATTTT. Its protein is CASSLEVFVDRGSGNTIYF.

The rearrangement links TRBV19 to TRBJ2-5, with TRBD2 identical over 16 bases. The trim removed 1 base at V and 5 bases at J, leaving 1 base unmatched. CDR3 length equals 16 residues. Germline V gives CDR1 LNHDA, CDR2 SQIVND (reference sequence). CDR3 loop: CASSIAGLAGGETQYF. Written as DNA, the CDR3 is TGTGCCAGTAGTATAGCGGGACTAGCGGGAGGGGAGACCCAGTACTTC.

The chain joins TRBV6-5 to TRBJ2-5; 10 bases align to TRBD2. V shed 2 bases and J 3 bases; nucleotides not matched to a gene: 6. CDR1 and CDR2 from the germline V gene are MNHEY and SVGAGI. The length of the CDR3 is 16 residues. The CDR3 DNA follows: TGTGCCAGCAGTTACCCTAGCGGGAGAGGGGAAGAGACCCAGTACTTC. Translated, it gives CASSYPSGRGEETQYF.

This clone was found once. V is TRBV7-2 and J is TRBJ2-1, with unresolved D. The V gene's germline CDR1 is SGHTA and CDR2 FQGNSA. CDR3 length: 15 residues. Trimming left V 5 bases short and J 7 bases short, with 18 bases between. CDR3 DNA: TGTGCCAGCAGCCCACGACACTTGGCTGGTAATGAGCAGTTCTTC. Translating it yields CASSPRHLAGNEQFF.

The rearrangement uses TRBV6-4 and TRBJ1-1, with 8 bases matching TRBD1. V shed 6 bases, J shed 4 bases, and the junction held 4 bases outside the gene matches. Germline CDR1 is MRHNA and CDR2 is SNTAGT. There are 13 residues in the CDR3. The CDR3 loop reads CASRAGGGTEAFF. The CDR3 DNA is TGTGCCAGCAGAGCAGGGGGCGGCACTGAAGCTTTCTTT.

The chain recombines TRBV19 with TRBJ1-5; D gene ambiguous. CDR1 and CDR2 (germline): LNHDA, SQIVND (reference sequence). V was cut by 2 bases and J by 3 bases, with 11 bases left in between. The length of the CDR3 is 15 residues. The chain's CDR3 is CASSISGNLNQPQHF. Here the CDR3 DNA reads TGTGCCAGTAGTATAAGTGGCAACCTCAATCAGCCCCAGCATTTT.

This clone has just a few counts. The gene calls are TRBV19 and TRBJ2-7, with 10 bases matching TRBD2. The CDR3 is 16 amino acids. After removal of 5 bases from V and 5 bases from J, the junction contained 12 bases not matched to a gene. Germline V gene sequence: CDR1 LNHDA, CDR2 SQIVND (reference sequence). CDR3 sequence: CASSFLRTSGNHEQYF. The CDR3 DNA reads TGTGCCAGTAGTTTCCTGCGGACTAGCGGTAACCACGAGCAGTACTTC.

This clone was seen just once. J is TRBJ1-4 and V is TRBV6-4, with TRBD1 matching over 8 bases. V lost 0 bases to trimming and J lost 7 bases; unmatched junction nucleotides: 4. The CDR3 contains 15 residues. Germline CDR1 reads MRHNA; CDR2 reads SNTAGT. CDR3 in amino acids: CASSDSSGGCEKLFF. The CDR3 DNA sequence: TGTGCCAGCAGTGACTCTTCAGGGGGCTGTGAAAAACTGTTTTTT.

The chain has TRBV2 and TRBJ1-1, with TRBD1 matching 7 bases. This CDR3 is built from 13 residues. The germline V gene has CDR1 SNHLY and CDR2 FYNNEI. Trimming took 6 bases from V and 2 from J; bases not matched to a gene: 3. The CDR3 DNA follows: TGTGCCAGCAGGTGGGACAGTAACACTGAAGCTTTCTTT. Its translation: CASRWDSNTEAFF.

The rearrangement joins TRBV3-1 (or the pseudogene TRBV3-2) to TRBJ1-5; the match to TRBD1 covers 8 bases. Trimming at V came to 1 base and at J to 4 bases, leaving 6 bases not matched to a gene. The CDR3 loop spans 16 amino acids. Germline loops: CDR1 LGHDT, CDR2 YNNKEL (reference sequence). The CDR3 sequence is CASSQGSGGGNQPQHF. The CDR3 nucleotides are TGTGCCAGCAGCCAAGGCTCAGGGGGCGGGAATCAGCCCCAGCATTTT.